The 26 T cell receptor beta chains reported below all come from one sample, sequenced in a study of blood T cell repertoires in COVID-19. This table comes from immunoSEQ multiplex PCR, and its TCRdb copy is limited to in-frame clones, with some not included. The sample holds about 300,000 clones, about 87% seen once. Sequenced input: peripheral blood. The source is a man aged 65-85 years with acute or convalescent COVID-19.

V is TRBV6-1 and J is TRBJ1-2; D unresolved. Germline CDR1 MNHNS, CDR2 SASEGT. Trimming removed 2 bases from V and 3 bases from J, with 13 bases in between. CDR3 length: 15 residues. The CDR3 nucleotides are TGTGCCAGCAGTGAACTCGCCCCCGGGGACTATGGCTACACCTTC. It yields the protein CASSELAPGDYGYTF.

This chain's CDR3 is CASSLRQGDTEAFF. The CDR3 DNA is TGCGCCAGCAGCCTTAGACAGGGAGACACTGAAGCTTTCTTT. The chain links TRBV5-1 to TRBJ1-1; 7 bases are a match to TRBD1. Germline V CDR1 and CDR2: SGHRS, YFSETQ. This CDR3 is built from 14 residues. V gave up 4 bases and J gave up 3 bases; unmatched junction bases: 6.

V gene TRBV28 combines with J gene TRBJ1-2; D unclear. CDR3 length equals 13 residues. V was cut by 3 bases and J by 2 bases, with 7 bases left in between. CDR1 is MDHEN and CDR2 is SYDVKM in the germline V gene. The CDR3 spells CASSFATNYGYTF. CDR3 nucleotide sequence: TGTGCCAGCAGTTTTGCTACCAACTATGGCTACACCTTC.

The CDR3 DNA reads TGTGCCAGCAGTTATATAGCGCATAGCTCCTACAATGAGCAGTTCTTC. Protein sequence: CASSYIAHSSYNEQFF. The chain links TRBV6-2 or TRBV6-3 to TRBJ2-1; tentatively, D is TRBD2 (5 bases). CDR1 MNHEY and CDR2 SVGEGT come from the germline V gene. V was trimmed by 3 bases and J by 0 bases, leaving 12 bases between them. The CDR3 loop spans 16 amino acids.

The chain combines TRBV5-1 with TRBJ1-2; D might be TRBD1 (6 bases). CDR1 SGHRS and CDR2 YFSETQ come from the germline V gene. With 1 base removed from V and 1 base from J, the gap between germline ends came to 11 bases. The CDR3 length is 15 residues. In DNA form, the CDR3 reads TGCGCCAGCAGCTTGCTGGACAGCTATAACTATGGCTACACCTTC. Protein sequence: CASSLLDSYNYGYTF.

The chain links TRBV4-2 to TRBJ1-3, with TRBD1 matching 7 bases. Germline CDR1 reads LGHNA; CDR2 reads YNFKEQ. The CDR3 is 16 residues long. Losses at the gene ends were 3 bases for V and 2 bases for J; bases not matched to a gene: 7. CDR3 amino acids: CASSQYNQGAGNTIYF. CDR3 in DNA: TGTGCCAGCAGCCAGTACAACCAGGGGGCTGGAAACACCATATATTTT.

J is TRBJ1-5 and V is TRBV3-1 (or the pseudogene TRBV3-2); 9 positions agree with TRBD1. Germline-derived CDR1 and CDR2 are LGHDT and YNNKEL (reference sequence). J lost 6 bases, V lost 4 bases, and 13 bases had no gene match. This CDR3 comprises 17 residues. Written as DNA, the CDR3 is TGTGCCAGCAGCCCCAGCGGGGGACAGGGATTCGGTCAGCCCCAGCATTTT. Its protein is CASSPSGGQGFGQPQHF.

The chain couples TRBV7-3 to TRBJ2-1, with 9 bases aligning to TRBD2. The CDR3 is 16 amino acids. Germline CDR1 reads SGHTA; CDR2 reads FQGTGA. Trimming removed 2 bases from V and 4 bases from J; junction bases left unmatched: 6. The DNA of the CDR3 is TGTGCCAGCAGCTTACAGGCGACTAGCGGTTACAATGAGCAGTTCTTC. Its translation is CASSLQATSGYNEQFF.

The V gene is TRBV6-2 or TRBV6-3, the J gene TRBJ2-2; tentative D call: TRBD1 (6 bases). Trimming left V 2 bases short and J 6 bases short, with 16 bases between. In germline, CDR1 is MNHEY, CDR2 SVGEGT. The CDR3 consists of 16 residues. The CDR3 sequence is CASSYVPGEGSGELFF. CDR3 bases: TGTGCCAGCAGTTACGTCCCAGGGGAAGGGTCCGGGGAGCTGTTTTTT.

The V and J genes are TRBV18 and TRBJ2-5; 11 bases are a match to TRBD2. CDR1 is KGHSH and CDR2 is LQKENI in the germline V gene. The CDR3 spans 15 residues. The trim removed 4 bases at V and 5 bases at J, leaving 6 bases unmatched. The CDR3 loop reads CASSRSSGGMETQYF. As DNA, the CDR3 is TGTGCCAGCTCACGGTCTAGCGGGGGGATGGAGACCCAGTACTTC.

The rearrangement uses TRBV7-2 and TRBJ2-1; TRBD2 aligns across 12 bases. Germline V gene sequence: CDR1 SGHTA, CDR2 FQGNSA. This CDR3 region has 15 residues. Trimming cost V 5 bases and J 6 bases; bases outside gene matches: 5. DNA of the CDR3: TGTGCCAGCAGCACGCTAGCGGGGGGGCCCAATGAGCAGTTCTTC. This encodes CASSTLAGGPNEQFF.

Here the CDR3 DNA reads TGTGCCAGCAGTCTAGCGGGGTTGGACTACAATGAGCAGTTCTTC. This translates into CASSLAGLDYNEQFF. V and J are TRBV6-6 and TRBJ2-1, with TRBD2 matching over 9 bases. Germline CDR1 MNHNY, CDR2 SVGAGI (reference sequence). The trim removed 5 bases at V and 3 bases at J, leaving 5 bases unmatched. The CDR3 is 15 residues long.

For the CDR3, the DNA is TGCGCCAGCAGAAGTAGGACTAGCGGCTACAATGAGCAGTTCTTC. It specifies CASRSRTSGYNEQFF. The rearrangement links TRBV5-1 to TRBJ2-1; 10 nucleotides match TRBD2. Germline V gene sequence: CDR1 SGHRS, CDR2 YFSETQ. Losses at the gene ends were 5 bases for V and 3 bases for J; bases not matched to a gene: 5. This CDR3 comprises 15 residues. The full variable domain, in which reference TRBV5-1 and TRBJ2-1 provide the parts outside the CDR3, is KAGVTQTPRYLIKTRGQQVTLSCSPISGHRSVSWYQQTPGQGLQFLFEYFSETQRNKGNFPGRFSGRQFSNSRSEMNVSTLELGDSALYLCASRSRTSGYNEQFFGPGTRLTVL.

V and J are TRBV5-5 and TRBJ1-1; D uncertain. Germline values: CDR1 SGHKS, CDR2 YYEKEE (reference sequence). The V gene lost 9 bases and the J gene lost 0 bases, with 15 bases spanning the gap. The CDR3 totals 14 residues. The CDR3 nucleotides read TGTGCCACCAAAGGAAGGGAGATGAACACTGAAGCTTTCTTT. It codes for CATKGREMNTEAFF.

The chain joins TRBV28 to TRBJ1-2; D unclear. The germline V and J ends were trimmed by 2 bases and 1 base, with 8 bases remaining between them. The CDR3 covers 14 residues. Germline V gene sequence: CDR1 MDHEN, CDR2 SYDVKM. CDR3 nucleotides: TGTGCCAGCAGTTTACTGAGTGTTAACTATGGCTACACCTTC. This codes for CASSLLSVNYGYTF.

The genes are TRBV7-2 and TRBJ2-5; TRBD2 aligns across 8 bases. With V trimmed by 5 bases and J by 5 bases, 10 bases remained unmatched. The CDR3 has 15 amino acids. In germline, CDR1 is SGHTA, CDR2 FQGNSA. The CDR3 DNA reads TGTGCCAGCAGCCCGAGACTTGGCGGGGGGGAGACCCAGTACTTC. Translated, it gives CASSPRLGGGETQYF. Variable domain in full (rest from reference TRBV7-2 and TRBJ2-5): GAGVSQSPSNKVTEKGKDVELRCDPISGHTALYWYRQSLGQGLEFLIYFQGNSAPDKSGLPSDRFSAERTGGSVSTLTIQRTQQEDSAVYLCASSPRLGGGETQYFGPGTRLLVL.

V gene TRBV11-2 combines with J gene TRBJ1-5; no clear D. The V and J ends lost 1 base and 8 bases respectively, with 9 bases between them. Germline CDR1 SGHAT, CDR2 FQNNGV. The CDR3 runs to 13 residues. The CDR3: CASSLAGTEPQHF. As DNA, the CDR3 is TGTGCCAGCAGCTTAGCAGGAACTGAGCCCCAGCATTTT.

The chain is built from TRBV25-1 and TRBJ1-2; TRBD1 agrees at 8 bases. The CDR3 sequence is 13 residues long. After removal of 4 bases from V and 8 bases from J, the junction contained 6 bases not matched to a gene. Per germline, CDR1 MGHDK and CDR2 SYGVNS. CDR3 nucleotides: TGTGCCAGCAGTGGGTGGACAGGGCTGGGCTACACCTTC. This translates into CASSGWTGLGYTF.

This clone has a handful of counts. The chain carries TRBV5-4 and TRBJ2-7, with D perhaps TRBD1 (6 bases). CDR1 and CDR2 from the germline V gene are SGHNT and YYREEE (reference sequence). Trimming left V 4 bases short and J 6 bases short, with 20 bases between. There are 15 residues in the CDR3. The CDR3, as DNA: TGTGCCAGCAGCCCCGCCCCTGACAGGTCGGGCGAGCAGTACTTC. Translated: CASSPAPDRSGEQYF.

The V gene is TRBV7-2, the J gene TRBJ2-5, with D possibly matching TRBD2 (6 bases). V was shortened by 5 bases and J by 1 base, with 8 bases between the two germline ends. The germline gives CDR1 SGHTA, CDR2 FQGNSA. This CDR3 contains 13 residues. This CDR3 is CASSTRGQETQYF. The DNA for the CDR3 is TGTGCCAGCAGCACGCGGGGCCAAGAGACCCAGTACTTC. Looking up the rest from reference TRBV7-2 and TRBJ2-5 gives the full variable domain: GAGVSQSPSNKVTEKGKDVELRCDPISGHTALYWYRQSLGQGLEFLIYFQGNSAPDKSGLPSDRFSAERTGGSVSTLTIQRTQQEDSAVYLCASSTRGQETQYFGPGTRLLVL.

This chain uses TRBV28 with TRBJ1-2, with D possibly being TRBD1 (6 bases). Germline V gene lookup returns CDR1 MDHEN and CDR2 SYDVKM. Trimming left V 6 bases short and J 4 bases short, with 18 bases between. The CDR3 consists of 15 residues. Here the CDR3 reads CASRIAPGAGYGYTF. The DNA for the CDR3 is TGTGCCAGCAGGATCGCTCCAGGGGCGGGCTATGGCTACACCTTC.

The rearrangement uses TRBV6-5 and TRBJ2-1; D perhaps matches TRBD1 (5 bases). The V gene lost 7 bases and the J gene lost 5 bases, with 15 bases spanning the gap. The germline V gene encodes CDR1 MNHEY and CDR2 SVGAGI. This CDR3 has 14 residues. CDR3 in DNA: TGTGCCAGCACTAAATGGGGCAGCAACAATGAGCAGTTCTTC. This gives the protein CASTKWGSNNEQFF.

This sequence joins TRBV3-1 (or the pseudogene TRBV3-2) and TRBJ1-2; 8 bases align to TRBD1. CDR1 is LGHDT and CDR2 is YNNKEL in the germline V gene (reference sequence). This CDR3 has 14 amino acids. V trimming: 3 bases; J trimming: 4 bases; junction bases outside the gene matches: 4. The CDR3 DNA sequence: TGTGCCAGCAGCCAGCCCGACAGGGGCTATGGCTACACCTTC. This sequence encodes CASSQPDRGYGYTF.

The chain employs TRBV27 and TRBJ1-5; 9 nucleotides line up with TRBD1. J lost 4 bases, V lost 5 bases, and 3 bases had no gene match. This CDR3 region has 14 residues. Germline V CDR1 and CDR2: MNHEY, SMNVEV (reference sequence). The CDR3 loop is CASSGQGWNQPQHF. The CDR3 region has the DNA TGTGCCAGCAGTGGACAGGGGTGGAATCAGCCCCAGCATTTT.

V usage is TRBV7-3 and J usage is TRBJ2-3; no clear D. Germline CDR1 SGHTA, CDR2 FQGTGA. The ends were cut back, 5 bases at V and 1 base at J, with 10 bases in the middle. There are 14 residues in the CDR3. CDR3 nucleotides: TGTGCCAGCAGCCCGGGTTCGGGCACAGATACGCAGTATTTT. Protein: CASSPGSGTDTQYF.

Concerning this clone itself: The identical CDR3 is also encoded by other nucleotide sequences in the sample. The rearrangement uses TRBV19 and TRBJ2-5; D might be TRBD1 (6 bases). From germline, CDR1 is LNHDA and CDR2 SQIVND (reference sequence). The CDR3 spans 14 residues. Trimming shortened V by 3 bases and J by 5 bases, and 13 bases separated the two germline ends. CDR3 loop: CASSINRGKETQYF. As DNA, the CDR3 is TGTGCCAGTAGTATCAATAGGGGGAAGGAGACCCAGTACTTC.